This T cell receptor (beta chain) stems from a study of cytomegalovirus exposure and HLA in healthy donors. Overall study context: Genotyping of roughly 400 donors showed that 65% to 90% belonged to the Caucasian-associated ancestry cluster.

With 60 Vbeta and 13 Jbeta primers, the PCR was carried out. Measured with immunoSEQ multiplex PCR; TCRdb has only the in-frame clones, and not every one. The sample lists over 130,000 clones; 80% were seen once. Study results and caveats: Most TCR sequences were seen very rarely across donors, but some public TCRs occurred in many. The number of N-insertions in an Asian-associated ancestry cluster was reportedly below the 666-donor mean in a later analysis.

About this clone itself: Its antigen is currently unknown.

Nominally healthy donors were sampled, though unrecorded immune exposures were likely. This CDR3 contains 11 residues. Germline assignment: CDR1 MNHEY and CDR2 SVGAGI. V lost 7 bases and J lost 2, with 4 bases in between. Specimen: PBMCs. This TCR derives from a man aged 45 to 65 in good health and CMV-seronegative. The V and J genes are TRBV6-5 and TRBJ2-3; no definite D call. CDR3 bases: TGTGCCAGCACCAACACAGATACGCAGTATTTT. Protein: CASTNTDTQYF.